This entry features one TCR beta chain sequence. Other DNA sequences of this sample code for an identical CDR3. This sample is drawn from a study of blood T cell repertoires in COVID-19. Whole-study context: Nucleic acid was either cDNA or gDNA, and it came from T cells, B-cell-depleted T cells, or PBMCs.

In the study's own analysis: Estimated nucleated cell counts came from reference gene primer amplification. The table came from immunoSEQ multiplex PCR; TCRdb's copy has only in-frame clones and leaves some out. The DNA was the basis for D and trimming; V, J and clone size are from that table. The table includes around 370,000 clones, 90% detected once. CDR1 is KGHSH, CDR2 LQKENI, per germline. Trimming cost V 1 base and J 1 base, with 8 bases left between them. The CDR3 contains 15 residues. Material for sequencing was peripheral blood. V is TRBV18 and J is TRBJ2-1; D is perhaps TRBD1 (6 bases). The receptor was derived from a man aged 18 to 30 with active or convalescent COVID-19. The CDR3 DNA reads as TGTGCCAGCTCACCACTGCAGGGGTCCTACAATGAGCAGTTCTTC. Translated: CASSPLQGSYNEQFF. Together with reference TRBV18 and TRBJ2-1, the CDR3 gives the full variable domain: NAGVMQNPRHLVRRRGQEARLRCSPMKGHSHVYWYRQLPEEGLKFMVYLQKENIIDESGMPKERFSAEFPKEGPSILRIQQVVRGDSAAYFCASSPLQGSYNEQFFGPGTRLTVL.